A single T cell receptor (beta chain) is shown here with its context. What this receptor recognizes is not known. No much larger clone exists at a distance of one base, and base qualities are not known. The library was generated by multiplex PCR. Instrument used: Illumina HiSeq 4000. To build TCR beta libraries, CDR3 regions were amplified by Arm-PCR using iRepertoire HTBI primers. Gel purification was performed on PCR products prior to sequencing. In the source study's methods: Gene usage analysis of CDR3 amino acid clonotypes used the roughly 62 TRBV and more than 13 TRBJ segments found across samples. COPE and FqMerger were used to merge the filtered high-quality paired reads into contigs. BLAST was used to align contigs to IMGT TRBV, TRBD and TRBJ reference genes, with CDR3 defined following IMGT. Any clonotype with a frequency above 0.1% was counted as a highly expanded clone. Repertoire diversity was measured by Shannon entropy, and V-J evenness by the Gini coefficient. Clonotypes shared by more than one individual were considered public. Using fastp at Q25 and MiXCR, TCRdb reprocessed the public reads and kept productive beta chains. A single entry per CDR3 protein holds the most common genes and DNA from its merged rows. V and J calls and clone size were set by TCRdb, not the authors. The sample table contains fewer than 550,000 distinct CDR3 sequences; only one count was recorded for roughly 16% of them. The ten biggest clones cover 25% of the sample.

CDR1 and CDR2 are read off the germline V gene as SQVTM and ANQGSEA. V gives up 5 bases and J gives up 4 bases, and the segment between their germline ends measures 20 bases. The CDR3 runs 15 amino acids, cysteine and phenylalanine included. Of all the DNA, just the CDR3 is kept, 45 bases in frame from base 1. This record comes from a study of regulatory T cells in long-lasting Graves disease (dated by TCRdb to about 2021). About the investigation overall: In the newly diagnosed Graves' disease group, patients had been taking antithyroid drugs for less than 3 months. This study used TCR sequencing and RNA sequencing of peripheral blood to compare persistent Graves' disease patients against newly diagnosed Graves' disease patients. The study took place in China and was registered as a clinical trial. A total of around 35 samples underwent TCR sequencing: about 13 from persistent and about 20 from newly diagnosed Graves' disease patients.

Per the publication, the time point label means: newly diagnosed GD, antithyroid drugs for less than 3 months. For both TCR sequencing and RNA sequencing, RNA was extracted from PBMCs using TRIzol. The diagnosis of Graves' disease followed American Thyroid Association guidelines. Patients were recruited from an endocrinology department in Xi'an, China. Each patient gave 7 to 9.5 milliliters of peripheral blood, collected in an EDTA anticoagulant tube. Ficoll Paque Plus density gradient separation was used to isolate PBMCs, and no further T cell sorting was done. RNA quality was checked with an Agilent 2100 Bioanalyzer and agarose gel, and concentration with a NanoDrop 2000. What the authors observed across the whole study: The small sample size was acknowledged by the authors as a limitation that may reduce accuracy. Persistent disease showed preferential use of TRBV28, TRBJ1-2 and TRBJ2-5, whereas newly diagnosed disease favored TRBV20-1 and TRBJ2-1. Sequencing and analysis were limited to the TCR beta chain. Because the primary lesion, thyroid tissue, could not be accessed, the study looked at peripheral blood alone. Persistent Graves' disease patients showed lower TCR Shannon entropy and fewer highly expanded clones than newly diagnosed patients, suggesting clonal expansion. A larger number of public clonotypes was shared among persistent patients (fewer than 3,000) than among newly diagnosed patients (around 890).

These records were also assigned to another study, of T cells in Graves' hyperthyroidism and ophthalmopathy. The other study reports the following: Graves' hyperthyroidism was defined as stable when no progression to ophthalmopathy occurred over 18 months of follow-up. Hyperthyroidism patients were newly diagnosed, with disease duration under 2 months, and aged 18 to 65 years. Patients with uncontrolled infections, other autoimmune diseases, pregnancy or lactation were excluded. Diagnoses were based on clinical symptoms, serum thyroxine and TRAb, thyroid ultrasound and orbital computed tomography. The first round of RT-PCR for the TCR CDR3 was performed with the HTBI primer set and the Qiagen OneStep RT-PCR kit. Most expanded thyroid clonotypes (frequency above 0.001) were also found in blood, which suggests that blood repertoires may mirror thyroid immune responses. A model built on a 13 V-J signature distinguished ophthalmopathy from stable hyperthyroidism, reaching 87.88% sensitivity and 81.08% specificity in cross-validation and 80%/75% in testing. In validation, the model predicted progression to ophthalmopathy with 65% to 71% sensitivity and around 72% specificity, a median of 6.5 months before onset. A discovery cohort of roughly 100 patients, roughly 45 with Graves' ophthalmopathy and about 58 with stable Graves' hyperthyroidism, was used to find distinguishing TCR V-J signatures. An independent validation cohort of fewer than 20 hyperthyroidism patients and some 15 patients who later progressed to ophthalmopathy tested prospective prediction of ophthalmopathy. The 100 or so discovery patients were divided at random into training and test sets in a 7:3 ratio. The study also compared thyroid tissue and blood T-cell repertoires from roughly six Graves' hyperthyroidism patients. Following sampling, methimazole starting at 30 mg daily was given to hyperthyroidism patients, and high-dose intravenous methylprednisolone was given to ophthalmopathy patients. Libraries were constructed in a second round of multiplex PCR, after which size selection and purification were carried out. Libraries were sequenced paired-end with 100 bp reads on an Illumina HiSeq2000. SOAPnuke was used to process the raw data, throwing out any read that contained adapters or uncalled bases, had a mean Phred below 15, or lacked an exact constant-primer or identifier match. High-quality paired reads were merged using COPE v1.2.5, and each unique nucleotide sequence was defined as a clonotype. MiTCR v1.1 was used to align clonotypes to the IMGT TRBV, TRBD and TRBJ reference segments. Only V-J combinations with frequency above 0.0001, covering 99.2% of repertoires, were analysed. The TCS score was defined as the ratio of F50 (clonal expansion) to E x V (chaos), calculated using BLOSUM62-based TCRdist between CDR3 peptides within each V-J. Welch's t-statistics and random forest reduced around 520 V-J features to roughly 13, which were used in a naive Bayes classifier (R e1071). Sample size was not statistically predetermined, and blinding of investigators to group allocation was not performed. TCR Vbeta CDR3 sequencing of roughly 140 peripheral blood samples (fewer than 45 ophthalmopathy, around 80 hyperthyroidism and some 17 progressor patients) is reported in the paper.

The source is a woman aged 40 to 65 with Graves disease. Donor details come from another sample of the same person, matched by shared clones. The sample in question was peripheral blood mononuclear cells (PBMCs), obtained at new diagnosis, from a patient treated with antithyroid drugs. The chain uses TRBV29-1 and TRBJ1-2, with the D gene call left open. The CDR3 is CSVIPSTATLYGYTF. At the DNA level, the sequence is TGCAGCGTTATCCCCTCGACTGCAACCCTCTATGGCTACACCTTC.